These 13 T cell receptor beta chains were sequenced from one sample in a study of T-cell reconstitution after alpha-beta-depleted transplantation in children. A TCRbeta library incorporating unique molecular identifiers was prepared. TCRdb passed the PCR reads through MiXCR, listing each CDR3 protein once. Here the sample spans around 530,000 distinct CDR3 sequences, around a third being singletons. The sequences come from PBMCs from the stem cell graft donor, collected from the stem cell graft. The receptor set was obtained from a human donor who donated a stem cell graft to a child with aplastic anemia.

This clonotype has more than one count but fewer than ten. The chain recombines TRBV5-8 with TRBJ1-3; D unresolved. With 4 bases removed from V and 2 bases from J, the gap between germline ends came to 7 bases. The CDR3 length is 13 residues. CDR1 is SGHTS, CDR2 YDEGEE, per germline. DNA for the CDR3: TGTGCCAGCAGCCAGACAACTGGAAACACCATATATTTT. This translates into CASSQTTGNTIYF.

This sequence joins TRBV18 and TRBJ1-3; D possibly corresponds to TRBD1 (6 bases). The length of the CDR3 is 15 residues. Germline V gene lookup returns CDR1 KGHSH and CDR2 LQKENI. Trimming left V 4 bases short and J 4 bases short, with 14 bases between. The CDR3 loop is CASSREWTAGNTIYF. CDR3 in DNA: TGTGCCAGCTCACGAGAATGGACAGCCGGAAACACCATATATTTT.

This clonotype came up a few times. The rearrangement joins TRBV5-6 to TRBJ2-3; D gene uncertain. Trimming removed 0 bases from V and 2 bases from J, with 7 bases in between. The CDR3 covers 14 residues. Germline V lookup: CDR1 SGHDT, CDR2 YYEEEE. CDR3: CASSLDPNTDTQYF. The CDR3, as DNA: TGTGCCAGCAGCTTGGACCCGAACACAGATACGCAGTATTTT.

The chain uses TRBV11-3 and TRBJ2-3; 12 positions match TRBD2. V lost 4 bases to trimming and J lost 8 bases; unmatched junction nucleotides: 10. Germline V gene sequence: CDR1 SGHNT, CDR2 YENEEA. This CDR3 region has 16 residues. DNA of the CDR3: TGTGCCAGCAGCTCAGAGACTAGCGGGAGTTCAGCTACGCAGTATTTT. It specifies CASSSETSGSSATQYF.

This chain links TRBV29-1 with TRBJ2-4, with D hard to call. Germline CDR1 and CDR2: SQVTM and ANQGSEA. This CDR3 is built from 14 residues. Deletions cut 5 bases from V and 1 base from J, with 12 bases between. The CDR3 spells CSVSNILAKNIQYF. In nucleotides, the CDR3 is TGCAGCGTTTCCAACATACTCGCCAAAAACATTCAGTACTTC.

The chain couples TRBV6-2 or TRBV6-3 to TRBJ1-1, with TRBD1 as a possible D gene (6 bases). The CDR3 is 13 residues long. CDR1 MNHEY and CDR2 SVGEGT come from the germline V gene. V lost 5 bases and J lost 4, with 11 bases in between. CDR3 region: CASSPTGPTEAFF. The DNA for the CDR3 is TGTGCCAGCAGTCCCACAGGGCCCACTGAAGCTTTCTTT.

The gene calls are TRBV12-3 or TRBV12-4 and TRBJ1-5, with 12 bases aligning to TRBD1. J lost 1 base, V lost 5 bases, and 6 bases had no gene match. The CDR3 has 17 residues. This CDR3 is CASSGTGGEGSNQPQHF. Here the CDR3 DNA reads TGTGCCAGCAGTGGGACAGGGGGCGAAGGGAGCAATCAGCCCCAGCATTTT.

This rearrangement joins TRBV29-1 to TRBJ2-5; no clear D. From germline, CDR1 is SQVTM and CDR2 ANQGSEA. V shed 5 bases and J shed 4 bases, with 11 bases lying between them. The CDR3 contains 12 residues. Here the CDR3 reads CSVLALLETQYF. DNA for the CDR3: TGCAGCGTTTTAGCACTCCTAGAGACCCAGTACTTC. Based on the CDR3 plus reference TRBV29-1 and TRBJ2-5, the full variable domain is SAVISQKPSRDICQRGTSLTIQCQVDSQVTMMFWYRQQPGQSLTLIATANQGSEATYESGFVIDKFPISRPNLTFSTLTVSNMSPEDSSIYLCSVLALLETQYFGPGTRLLVL.

In its sample, this clonotype was seen a few times. This rearrangement joins TRBV5-1 to TRBJ2-7, with TRBD2 matching over 9 bases. Germline CDR1 reads SGHRS; CDR2 reads YFSETQ. The CDR3 runs to 14 residues. The V gene end was trimmed by 4 bases and the J gene end by 1 base; junction bases not matched to a gene: 3. CDR3 region: CASSVTSGSYEQYV. The CDR3 bases are TGCGCCAGCAGCGTGACTAGCGGTTCCTACGAGCAGTACGTC.

The rearrangement links TRBV29-1 to TRBJ2-7; the match to TRBD2 covers 13 bases. Germline V gene data show CDR1 as SQVTM and CDR2 as ANQGSEA. V was clipped by 6 bases and J by 6 bases; unmatched bases: 8. The CDR3 extends over 14 amino acids. CDR3 loop: CSVTGLAGDREQYF. The CDR3 DNA is TGCAGCGTGACCGGACTAGCGGGAGACCGCGAGCAGTACTTC.

This clonotype was seen a few times. This chain uses TRBV18 with TRBJ2-3, with D hard to call. The V and J ends lost 3 bases and 4 bases respectively, with 8 bases between them. The germline CDR1 and CDR2 sequences are KGHSH and LQKENI. The CDR3 spans 13 residues. CDR3 bases: TGTGCCAGCTCACCGGGTCCGGCAGATACGCAGTATTTT. This encodes CASSPGPADTQYF. The full variable domain, rest sourced from reference TRBV18 and TRBJ2-3, is NAGVMQNPRHLVRRRGQEARLRCSPMKGHSHVYWYRQLPEEGLKFMVYLQKENIIDESGMPKERFSAEFPKEGPSILRIQQVVRGDSAAYFCASSPGPADTQYFGPGTRLTVL.

The table lists this clonotype with a few counts. The rearrangement joins TRBV20-1 to TRBJ2-3; 12 nucleotides agree with TRBD2. With 1 base clipped from V and 3 bases from J, the junction kept 20 bases outside the gene matches. Germline V gene sequence: CDR1 DFQATT, CDR2 SNEGSKA (reference sequence). The CDR3 is 21 amino acids. The CDR3 bases are TGCAGTGCTAGAGCTCTCTCCCCGGGACTAGCGGGTGTGACCCAAACAGATACGCAGTATTTT. Residues: CSARALSPGLAGVTQTDTQYF.

This clonotype was counted between two and nine times. The rearrangement uses TRBV28 and TRBJ2-1; 8 positions agree with TRBD2. Germline-derived CDR1 and CDR2 are MDHEN and SYDVKM. The CDR3 runs to 15 residues. The ends lost 6 bases at V and 6 bases at J; junction bases unmatched: 10. CDR3 loop: CASSRGGKVVNEQFF. The CDR3 coding sequence is TGTGCCAGCAGCCGGGGGGGGAAGGTAGTCAATGAGCAGTTCTTC.